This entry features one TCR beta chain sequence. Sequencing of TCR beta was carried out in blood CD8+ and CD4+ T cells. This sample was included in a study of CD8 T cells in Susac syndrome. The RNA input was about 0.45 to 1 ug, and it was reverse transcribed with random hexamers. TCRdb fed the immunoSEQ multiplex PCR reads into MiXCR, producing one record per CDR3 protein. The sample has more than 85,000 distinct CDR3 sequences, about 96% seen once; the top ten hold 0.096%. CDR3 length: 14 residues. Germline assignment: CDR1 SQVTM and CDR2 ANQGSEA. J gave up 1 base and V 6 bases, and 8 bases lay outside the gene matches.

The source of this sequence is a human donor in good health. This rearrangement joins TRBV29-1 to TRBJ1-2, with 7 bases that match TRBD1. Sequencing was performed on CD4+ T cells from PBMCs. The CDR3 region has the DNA TGCAGCGTCCGGGACAGCGGAATTAACTATGGCTACACCTTC. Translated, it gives CSVRDSGINYGYTF.